This TCR beta chain appears in the sequencing data of a study of T cells in Graves' hyperthyroidism and ophthalmopathy. Across the whole study: Prior to any treatment, at the point of initial diagnosis, peripheral blood was collected.

RNA transcripts provided the source from which TCR beta CDR3 regions were amplified. First-round RT-PCR targeting the TCR CDR3 was performed with the HTBI primer set. One entry per CDR3 protein, called by TCRdb with MiXCR from the multiplex PCR reads. The table records 300,000 to 350,000 distinct CDR3 sequences, 21% of them present only once. Whole-study findings and limits: In validation, the model predicted ophthalmopathy. These predictions came a median around 5.9 months before onset.

Stability of Graves' hyperthyroidism was defined as absent ophthalmopathy progression within 18 months. It was roughly 10 ml of fresh peripheral blood that supplied the PBMCs. This clonotype appeared a single time. Antigen unknown. This may stem from a read error, because a much larger clone lies one nucleotide away. The material sequenced was blood. The source of this sequence is a woman aged 45-65 years with Graves' hyperthyroidism.

The DNA for the CDR3 is TGTGCCTGGAGTGTAAGGAAAATGATGAACACTGGAGCTTTCTTT. Amino acids: CAWSVRKMMNTGAFF. The chain has TRBV30 and TRBJ1-1; D is uncertain. This CDR3 is built from 15 residues. Germline V gives CDR1 GTSNPN, CDR2 SVGIG (reference sequence).